The entry that follows covers one TCR beta chain sequence. As originally analysed: Estimates of nucleated cell counts were drawn from the amplification of reference gene primers. The table came from immunoSEQ multiplex PCR; TCRdb's copy has only in-frame clones and leaves some out. That table is the source of V, J and clone size, and D and trimming were worked out from the DNA. The sample gives 60,000 or so clones, around 77% of which show up once; around 3.5% is in the top ten. This record comes from a study of blood T cell repertoires in COVID-19. As for the study in general: Acute-phase and convalescent COVID-19 samples originated in the United States, Italy and Spain. Sources were T cells, B-cell-depleted T cells, or PBMCs; the material itself was cDNA or gDNA.

Germline V gives CDR1 SGHAT, CDR2 FQDESV (reference sequence). With V trimmed by 1 base and J by 9 bases, 4 bases remained unmatched. CDR3 length: 14 residues. This sequence joins TRBV11-1 and TRBJ1-5, with 9 bases lining up with TRBD1. The receptor was derived from a man aged 55 to 69 with acute or convalescent COVID-19. Sample: peripheral blood. The CDR3 region is CASSLEGTGTPQHF. The CDR3 DNA follows: TGTGCCAGCAGCTTAGAGGGGACAGGGACGCCCCAGCATTTT.